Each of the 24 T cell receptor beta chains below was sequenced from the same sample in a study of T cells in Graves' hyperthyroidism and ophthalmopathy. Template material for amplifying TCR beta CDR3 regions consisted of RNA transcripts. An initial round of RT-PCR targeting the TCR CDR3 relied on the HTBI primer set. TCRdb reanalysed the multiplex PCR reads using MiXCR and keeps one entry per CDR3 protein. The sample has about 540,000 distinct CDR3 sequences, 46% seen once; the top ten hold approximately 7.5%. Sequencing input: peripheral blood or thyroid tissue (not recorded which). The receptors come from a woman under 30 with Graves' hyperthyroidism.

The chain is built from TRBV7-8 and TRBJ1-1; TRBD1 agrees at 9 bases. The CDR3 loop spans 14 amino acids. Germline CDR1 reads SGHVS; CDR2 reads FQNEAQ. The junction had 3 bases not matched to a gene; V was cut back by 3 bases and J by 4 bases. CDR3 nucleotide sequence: TGTGCCAGCAGCTTTCGGGGACAGGGCACTGAAGCTTTCTTT. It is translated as CASSFRGQGTEAFF.

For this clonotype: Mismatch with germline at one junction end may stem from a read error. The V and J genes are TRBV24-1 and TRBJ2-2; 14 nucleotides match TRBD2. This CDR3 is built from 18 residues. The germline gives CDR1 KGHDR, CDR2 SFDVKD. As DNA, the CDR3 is TGTGCCACCAGTGACCCCGGGACTAGCGGGAGCGTCACCGGGGAGCTGGTTTTT. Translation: CATSDPGTSGSVTGELVF.

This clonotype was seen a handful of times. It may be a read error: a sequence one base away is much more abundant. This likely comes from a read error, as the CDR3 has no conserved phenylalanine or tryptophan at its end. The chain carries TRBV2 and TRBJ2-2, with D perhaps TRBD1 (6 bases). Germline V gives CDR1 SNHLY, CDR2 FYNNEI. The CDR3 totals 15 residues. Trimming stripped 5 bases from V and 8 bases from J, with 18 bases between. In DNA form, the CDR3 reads TGTGCCAGCAGTCTCGGGACAACAAGGAGTGGGGAGCTGTTTCTT. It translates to CASSLGTTRSGELFL.

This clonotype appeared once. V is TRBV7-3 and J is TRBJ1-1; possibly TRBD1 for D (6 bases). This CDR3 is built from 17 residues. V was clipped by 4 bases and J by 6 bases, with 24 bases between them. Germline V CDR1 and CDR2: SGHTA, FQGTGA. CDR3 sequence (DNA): TGTGCCAGCAGCTATACGACTAGCGGGAGTCGGGGGCCTGAAGCTTTCTTT. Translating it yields CASSYTTSGSRGPEAFF.

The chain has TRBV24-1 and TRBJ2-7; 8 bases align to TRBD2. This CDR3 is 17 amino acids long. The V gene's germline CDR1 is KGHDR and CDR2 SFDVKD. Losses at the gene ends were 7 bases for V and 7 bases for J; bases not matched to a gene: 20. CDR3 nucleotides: TGTGCCACCAGCGACGAGATGGGGACTAGTGACCGCAGGGAGCAGTACTTC. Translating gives CATSDEMGTSDRREQYF.

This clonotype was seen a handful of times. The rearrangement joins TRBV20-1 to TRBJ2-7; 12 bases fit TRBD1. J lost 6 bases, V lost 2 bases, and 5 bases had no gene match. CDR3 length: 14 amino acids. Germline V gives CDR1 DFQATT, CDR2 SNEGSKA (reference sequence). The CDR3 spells CSARKGQGASEQYF. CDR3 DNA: TGCAGTGCTAGAAAGGGACAGGGGGCTTCCGAGCAGTACTTC.

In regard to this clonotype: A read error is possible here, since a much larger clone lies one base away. CDR3 in DNA: TGTGCCATCAGTTACTCTGGGCTAGCGGGAGTCCACGAGCAGTACTTC. It specifies CAISYSGLAGVHEQYF. The V gene is TRBV7-2, the J gene TRBJ2-7; 10 bases match TRBD2. The CDR3 has 16 amino acids. Germline V CDR1 and CDR2: SGHTA, FQGNSA. Germline trimming cut 10 bases from V and 5 bases from J; bases unmatched to any gene: 17.

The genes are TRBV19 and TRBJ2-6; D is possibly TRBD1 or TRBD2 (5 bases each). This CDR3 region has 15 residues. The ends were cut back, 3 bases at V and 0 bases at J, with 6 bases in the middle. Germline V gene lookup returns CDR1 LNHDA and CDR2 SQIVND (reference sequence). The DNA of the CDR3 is TGTGCCAGTAGTATGGGGGACTCTGGGGCCAACGTCCTGACTTTC. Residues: CASSMGDSGANVLTF. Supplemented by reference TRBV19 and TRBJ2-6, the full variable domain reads DGGITQSPKYLFRKEGQNVTLSCEQNLNHDAMYWYRQDPGQGLRLIYYSQIVNDFQKGDIAEGYSVSREKKESFPLTVTSAQKNPTAFYLCASSMGDSGANVLTFGAGSRLTVL.

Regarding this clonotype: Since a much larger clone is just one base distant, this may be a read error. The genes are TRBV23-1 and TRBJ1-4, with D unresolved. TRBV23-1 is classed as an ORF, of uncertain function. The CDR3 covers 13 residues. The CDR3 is CASSHSPNGKLFF. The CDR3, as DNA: TGTGCCAGCAGTCACAGCCCCAATGGAAAACTGTTTTTT.

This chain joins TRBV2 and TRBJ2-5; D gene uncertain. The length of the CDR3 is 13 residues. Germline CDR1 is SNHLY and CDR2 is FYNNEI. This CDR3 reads CARLDGGQETQYF. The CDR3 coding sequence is TGTGCTAGGCTAGACGGTGGCCAAGAGACCCAGTACTTC.

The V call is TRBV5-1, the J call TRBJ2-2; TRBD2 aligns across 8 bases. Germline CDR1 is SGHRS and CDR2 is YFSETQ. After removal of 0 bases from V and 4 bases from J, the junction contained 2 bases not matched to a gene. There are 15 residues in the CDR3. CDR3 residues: CASSLAGTSTGELFF. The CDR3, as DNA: TGCGCCAGCAGCTTGGCCGGGACTAGCACCGGGGAGCTGTTTTTT.

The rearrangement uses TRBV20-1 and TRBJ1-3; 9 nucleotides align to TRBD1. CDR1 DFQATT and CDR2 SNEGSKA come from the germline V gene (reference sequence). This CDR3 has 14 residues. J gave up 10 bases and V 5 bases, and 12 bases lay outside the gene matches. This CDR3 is CSAERRDREETIYF. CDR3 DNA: TGCAGTGCTGAACGCCGGGACAGGGAAGAGACCATATATTTT.

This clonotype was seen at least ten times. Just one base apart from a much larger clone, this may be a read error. DNA for the CDR3: TGTGCCATCAGTGGGTCCGAAGGGGTTGGTAATTCACCCCTCCACTTT. It encodes CAISGSEGVGNSPLHF. The chain employs TRBV10-3 and TRBJ1-6, with D tentatively TRBD1 (5 bases). CDR3 length: 16 amino acids. The germline V gene encodes CDR1 ENHRY and CDR2 SYGVKD. The V end lost 4 bases, the J end lost 6 bases, and 16 bases lay between the germline ends.

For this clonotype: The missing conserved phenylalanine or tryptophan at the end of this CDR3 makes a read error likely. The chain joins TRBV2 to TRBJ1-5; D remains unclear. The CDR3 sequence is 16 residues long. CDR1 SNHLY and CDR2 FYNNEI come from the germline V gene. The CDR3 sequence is CASSYSGGISSQPQHL. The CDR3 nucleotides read TGTGCCAGCAGTTACTCTGGTGGAATTAGCAGTCAGCCCCAGCATCTT.

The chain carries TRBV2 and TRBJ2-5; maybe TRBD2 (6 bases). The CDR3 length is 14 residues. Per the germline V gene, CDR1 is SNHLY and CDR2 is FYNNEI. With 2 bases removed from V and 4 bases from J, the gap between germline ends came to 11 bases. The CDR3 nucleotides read TGTGCCAGCAGTGAACAAGGGGAGGTAGAGACCCAGTACTTC. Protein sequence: CASSEQGEVETQYF.

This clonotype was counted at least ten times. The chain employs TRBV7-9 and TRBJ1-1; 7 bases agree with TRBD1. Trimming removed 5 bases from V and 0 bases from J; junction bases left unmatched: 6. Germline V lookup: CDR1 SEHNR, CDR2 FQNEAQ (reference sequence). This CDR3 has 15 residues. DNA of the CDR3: TGTGCCAGCAGCGCACCGGGACAGATGAACACTGAAGCTTTCTTT. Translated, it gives CASSAPGQMNTEAFF.

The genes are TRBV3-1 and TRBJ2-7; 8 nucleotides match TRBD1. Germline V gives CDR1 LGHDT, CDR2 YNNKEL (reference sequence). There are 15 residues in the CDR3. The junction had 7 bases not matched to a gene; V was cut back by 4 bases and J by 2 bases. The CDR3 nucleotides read TGTGCCAGCAGCCTTAAGGACAGGGCTACCTACGAGCAGTACTTC. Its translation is CASSLKDRATYEQYF.

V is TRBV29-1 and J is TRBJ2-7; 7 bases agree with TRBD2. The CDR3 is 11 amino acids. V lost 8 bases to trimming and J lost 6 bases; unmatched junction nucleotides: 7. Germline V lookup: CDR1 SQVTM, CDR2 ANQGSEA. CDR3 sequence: CSLAGTVEQYF. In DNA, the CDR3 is TGCAGCTTAGCGGGCACAGTCGAGCAGTACTTC.

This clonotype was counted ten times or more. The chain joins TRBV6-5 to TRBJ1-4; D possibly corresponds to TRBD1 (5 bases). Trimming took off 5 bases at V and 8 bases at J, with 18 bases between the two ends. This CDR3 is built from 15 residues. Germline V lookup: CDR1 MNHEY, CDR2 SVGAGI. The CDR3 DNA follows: TGTGCCAGCAGTGATCCGGCAGGGAAGAGCGAAAAACTGTTTTTT. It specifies CASSDPAGKSEKLFF.

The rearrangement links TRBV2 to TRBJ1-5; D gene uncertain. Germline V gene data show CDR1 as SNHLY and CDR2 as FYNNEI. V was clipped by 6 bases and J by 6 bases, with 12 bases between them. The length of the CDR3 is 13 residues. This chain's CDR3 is CASSGTEGQPQHF. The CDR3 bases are TGTGCCAGCAGCGGAACAGAGGGTCAGCCCCAGCATTTT.

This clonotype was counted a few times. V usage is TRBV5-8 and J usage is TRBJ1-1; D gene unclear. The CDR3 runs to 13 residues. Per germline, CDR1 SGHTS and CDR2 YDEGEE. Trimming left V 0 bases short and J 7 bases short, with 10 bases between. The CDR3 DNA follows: TGTGCCAGCAGCTTGGGCCAGCGGCTTGAAGCTTTCTTT. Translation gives CASSLGQRLEAFF.

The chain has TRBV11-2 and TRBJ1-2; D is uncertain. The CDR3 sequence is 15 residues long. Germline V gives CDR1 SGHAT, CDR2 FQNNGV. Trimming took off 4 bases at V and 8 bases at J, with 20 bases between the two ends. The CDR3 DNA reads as TGTGCCAGCAGCTCAGCCGGAGCACCTCTCAGGGGCTACACCTTC. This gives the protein CASSSAGAPLRGYTF. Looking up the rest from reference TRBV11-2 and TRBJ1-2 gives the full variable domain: EAGVAQSPRYKIIEKRQSVAFWCNPISGHATLYWYQQILGQGPKLLIQFQNNGVVDDSQLPKDRFSAERLKGVDSTLKIQPAKLEDSAVYLCASSSAGAPLRGYTFGSGTRLTVV.

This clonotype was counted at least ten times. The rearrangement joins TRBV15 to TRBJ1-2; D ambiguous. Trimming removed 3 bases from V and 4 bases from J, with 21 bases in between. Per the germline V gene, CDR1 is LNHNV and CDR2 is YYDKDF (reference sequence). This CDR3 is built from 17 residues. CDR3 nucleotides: TGTGCCACCAGCAGTCCTCTAAAGGGTGGTCTTAGCTATGGCTACACCTTC. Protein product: CATSSPLKGGLSYGYTF.

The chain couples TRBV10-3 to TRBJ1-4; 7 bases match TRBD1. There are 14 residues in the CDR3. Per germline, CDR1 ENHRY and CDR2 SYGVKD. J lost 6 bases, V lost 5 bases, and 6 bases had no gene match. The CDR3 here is CAISPQGRDEKLFF. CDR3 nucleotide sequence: TGTGCCATCAGTCCACAGGGGCGGGATGAAAAACTGTTTTTT.